The 19 T cell receptor beta chains reported below all come from one sample, sequenced in a study of blood T cell repertoires in COVID-19. Profiling relied on immunoSEQ multiplex PCR, and the TCRdb table lists in-frame clones only, not all of them. The data contain tens of thousands of clones, 81% of them seen just once; the ten biggest clones take up under 30%. Specimen: peripheral blood. The receptors come from a woman over 75 with active or convalescent COVID-19.

This clone showed up just once. This sequence joins TRBV4-2 and TRBJ2-2; the match to TRBD1 covers 9 bases. This CDR3 is 16 amino acids long. V shed 4 bases and J 7 bases; nucleotides not matched to a gene: 10. The germline V gene has CDR1 LGHNA and CDR2 YNFKEQ. The CDR3 loop reads CASSRSGDRGIGELFF. Here the CDR3 DNA reads TGTGCCAGCAGCCGGTCCGGCGACAGGGGGATCGGGGAGCTGTTTTTT.

The chain uses TRBV19 and TRBJ2-7, with TRBD2 identical over 10 bases. Germline-derived CDR1 and CDR2 are LNHDA and SQIVND (reference sequence). The V and J ends lost 2 bases and 2 bases, in that order; junction bases with no gene match: 15. The CDR3 has 19 residues. CDR3 DNA: TGTGCCAGTAGTATAAGGGGCTCGGCTAGCGGGGGTCCCGCCTACGAGCAGTACTTC. This sequence encodes CASSIRGSASGGPAYEQYF.

J is TRBJ1-2 and V is TRBV20-1; TRBD1 matches at 8 bases. Germline trimming cut 6 bases from V and 7 bases from J; bases unmatched to any gene: 4. The CDR3 is 11 residues long. Germline CDR1 DFQATT, CDR2 SNEGSKA (reference sequence). For the CDR3, the DNA is TGCAGTGCCCCCGGACAGGGTGGCTACACCTTC. Translated, it gives CSAPGQGGYTF.

The chain links TRBV27 to TRBJ1-1; no definite D call. V was shortened by 0 bases and J by 3 bases, with 14 bases between the two germline ends. The CDR3 totals 16 residues. In germline, CDR1 is MNHEY, CDR2 SMNVEV (reference sequence). This chain's CDR3 is CASSLSFGEYDTEAFF. CDR3 sequence (DNA): TGTGCCAGCAGTTTATCTTTCGGGGAGTACGACACTGAAGCTTTCTTT.

J is TRBJ1-5 and V is TRBV19; TRBD1 matches 8 bases. Germline V gene sequence: CDR1 LNHDA, CDR2 SQIVND (reference sequence). CDR3 size: 15 residues. V shed 3 bases and J 4 bases; nucleotides not matched to a gene: 5. CDR3 in amino acids: CASSMAWTGNQPQHF. The CDR3 nucleotides read TGTGCCAGTAGTATGGCCTGGACAGGGAATCAGCCCCAGCATTTT.

The CDR3 DNA reads TGTGCCAGCAGCCGGGGACAGGGTGAAAAACTGTTTTTT. It encodes CASSRGQGEKLFF. The chain recombines TRBV7-9 with TRBJ1-4; 9 nucleotides agree with TRBD1. The CDR3 consists of 13 residues. The ends lost 5 bases at V and 7 bases at J; junction bases unmatched: 2. Germline values: CDR1 SEHNR, CDR2 FQNEAQ (reference sequence).

The V gene is TRBV11-2, the J gene TRBJ2-7; 7 nucleotides align to TRBD2. Germline V gene sequence: CDR1 SGHAT, CDR2 FQNNGV. The CDR3 has 16 amino acids. The V segment lost 4 bases and the J segment 2 bases; nucleotides outside the gene matches: 11. The CDR3 nucleotides are TGTGCCAGCAGCTGGGCCCTGCGGGGGAACCCCTACGAGCAGTACTTC. It specifies CASSWALRGNPYEQYF.

J is TRBJ1-1 and V is TRBV6-5; D not certain. The V gene lost 0 bases and the J gene lost 1 base, with 9 bases spanning the gap. The germline gives CDR1 MNHEY, CDR2 SVGAGI. CDR3 length: 15 amino acids. This CDR3 is CASSYSSASNTEAFF. The CDR3 DNA follows: TGTGCCAGCAGTTACTCGAGTGCCTCGAACACTGAAGCTTTCTTT.

The genes are TRBV5-4 and TRBJ1-2; a weak D match, TRBD1 (6 bases). Germline CDR1 is SGHNT and CDR2 is YYREEE (reference sequence). This CDR3 is 12 amino acids long. V lost 0 bases and J lost 6, with 6 bases in between. CDR3 sequence (DNA): TGTGCCAGCAGCTTGGCAGGGGATGGCTACACCTTC. Its translation: CASSLAGDGYTF.

The CDR3 loop reads CASSYWGVGQYF. The CDR3 coding sequence is TGTGCCAGCAGTTACTGGGGAGTAGGGCAGTACTTC. V is TRBV6-2 or TRBV6-3 and J is TRBJ2-7; D perhaps matches TRBD2 (5 bases). Trimming left V 1 base short and J 9 bases short, with 10 bases between. Germline V gene lookup returns CDR1 MNHEY and CDR2 SVGEGT. There are 12 residues in the CDR3.

V usage is TRBV16 and J usage is TRBJ1-3; no clear D. V lost 4 bases and J 0 bases, leaving 16 bases between the germline ends. CDR3 length equals 17 residues. Germline CDR1 is KGHSY and CDR2 is FQNENV. The CDR3 loop reads CASSPTGEVSSGNTIYF. For the CDR3, the DNA is TGTGCCAGCAGCCCGACCGGAGAAGTCAGCTCTGGAAACACCATATATTTT.

This chain connects TRBV19 to TRBJ1-1, with TRBD1 matching over 11 bases. Germline loops: CDR1 LNHDA, CDR2 SQIVND (reference sequence). The CDR3 is made up of 14 amino acids. V dropped 4 bases and J dropped 3; count of bases not matched to a gene: 1. This CDR3 reads CASSRDRGYTEAFF. The CDR3 DNA is TGTGCCAGTAGTAGGGACAGGGGGTACACTGAAGCTTTCTTT.

The chain combines TRBV23-1 with TRBJ2-4; no clear D. TRBV23-1 is given ORF status, its function remaining uncertain. The CDR3 has 9 residues. Between the trimmed V and J ends, which lost 8 bases and 14 bases, there was a span of 10 bases. The CDR3 loop is CASPIYKYF. In DNA, the CDR3 is TGCGCCAGCCCAATCTATAAGTACTTC.

This clone has only a few counts. The chain has TRBV4-3 and TRBJ1-4, with D uncertain. The CDR3 is 11 residues long. The V and J ends lost 3 bases and 7 bases respectively, with 3 bases between them. The germline V gene has CDR1 LGHNA and CDR2 YSLEER. For the CDR3, the DNA is TGCGCCAGCAGCCAGAGTGAAAAACTGTTTTTT. It yields the protein CASSQSEKLFF.

This clone was detected once. The chain couples TRBV7-2 to TRBJ1-5; a weak D match, TRBD1 (6 bases). The CDR3 is 17 amino acids. Germline V gene data show CDR1 as SGHTA and CDR2 as FQGNSA. Trimming took 0 bases from V and 7 from J, leaving 19 bases between them. DNA for the CDR3: TGTGCCAGCAGCTTAGCGGGGGCGCTGGGGAAGGAACAGCCCCAGCATTTT. The encoded protein is CASSLAGALGKEQPQHF.

The V and J genes are TRBV3-1 (or the pseudogene TRBV3-2) and TRBJ2-5; D might be TRBD2 (7 bases). This CDR3 is 14 amino acids long. Per germline, CDR1 LGHDT and CDR2 YNNKEL (reference sequence). Trimming removed 7 bases from V and 5 bases from J, with 17 bases in between. This CDR3 is CASKRGGAEETQYF. For the CDR3, the DNA is TGTGCCAGCAAACGTGGGGGGGCCGAGGAGACCCAGTACTTC.

For the CDR3, the DNA is TGCGCCAGCAGCCAAGACAGGGGGCCCTCGGAGGGCTACACCTTC. This gives the protein CASSQDRGPSEGYTF. The chain joins TRBV4-1 to TRBJ1-2, with TRBD1 matching over 8 bases. The CDR3 spans 15 residues. Germline assignment: CDR1 MGHRA and CDR2 YSYEKL. The ends lost 0 bases at V and 8 bases at J; junction bases unmatched: 8.

This clone was counted only a few times. The chain links TRBV11-2 to TRBJ2-5; no firm D call. V dropped 1 base and J dropped 4 bases, with 7 bases sitting between them. The CDR3 runs to 13 residues. Per the germline V gene, CDR1 is SGHAT and CDR2 is FQNNGV. CDR3 residues: CASSLAPGETQYF. The CDR3 DNA reads TGTGCCAGCAGCTTAGCGCCAGGAGAGACCCAGTACTTC.

V is TRBV7-2 and J is TRBJ2-3; 9 nucleotides match TRBD2. Looked up from germline, CDR1 is SGHTA and CDR2 is FQGNSA. There are 16 residues in the CDR3. V shed 2 bases, J shed 4 bases, and the junction held 7 bases outside the gene matches. This chain's CDR3 is CASSLNGGGAPDTQYF. The CDR3 DNA reads TGTGCCAGCAGCTTAAACGGCGGGGGGGCCCCAGATACGCAGTATTTT.